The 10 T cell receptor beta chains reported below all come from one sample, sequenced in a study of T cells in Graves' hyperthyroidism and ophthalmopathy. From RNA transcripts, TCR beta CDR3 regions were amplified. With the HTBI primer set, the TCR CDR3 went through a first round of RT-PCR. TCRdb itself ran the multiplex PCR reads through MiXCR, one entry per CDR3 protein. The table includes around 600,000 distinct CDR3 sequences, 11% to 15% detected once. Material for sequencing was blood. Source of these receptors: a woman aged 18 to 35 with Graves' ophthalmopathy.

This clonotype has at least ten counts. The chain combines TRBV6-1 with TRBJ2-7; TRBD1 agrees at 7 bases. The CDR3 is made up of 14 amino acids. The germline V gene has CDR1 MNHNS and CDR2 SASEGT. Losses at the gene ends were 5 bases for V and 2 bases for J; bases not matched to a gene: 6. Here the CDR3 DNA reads TGTGCCAGCAGTCGAACAGGGGTGGCCTACGAGCAGTACTTC. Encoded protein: CASSRTGVAYEQYF.

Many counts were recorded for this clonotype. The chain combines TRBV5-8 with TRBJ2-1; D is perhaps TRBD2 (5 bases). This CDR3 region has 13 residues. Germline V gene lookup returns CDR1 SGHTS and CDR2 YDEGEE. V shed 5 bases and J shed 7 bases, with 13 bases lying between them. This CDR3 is CASRSPGRNEQFF. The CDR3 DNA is TGTGCCAGCAGATCCCCGGGAAGGAATGAGCAGTTCTTC.

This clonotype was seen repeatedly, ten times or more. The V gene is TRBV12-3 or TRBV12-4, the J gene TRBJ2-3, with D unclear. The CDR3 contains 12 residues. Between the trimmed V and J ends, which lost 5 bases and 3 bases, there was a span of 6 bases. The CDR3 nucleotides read TGTGCCAGCAGTCCCCAGACAGATACGCAGTATTTT. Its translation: CASSPQTDTQYF.

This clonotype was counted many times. The CDR3 nucleotides are TGTGCCAGCAGGGGCAGTCACTACGAGCAGTACTTC. The encoded protein is CASRGSHYEQYF. The V gene is TRBV12-3 or TRBV12-4, the J gene TRBJ2-7, with D unresolved. The CDR3 covers 12 residues. Trimming left V 6 bases short and J 3 bases short, with 9 bases between.

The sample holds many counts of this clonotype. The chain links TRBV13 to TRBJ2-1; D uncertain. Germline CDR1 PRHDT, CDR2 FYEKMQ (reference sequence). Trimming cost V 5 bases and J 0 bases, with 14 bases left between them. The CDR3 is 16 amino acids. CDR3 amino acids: CASSPAPSSSYNEQFF. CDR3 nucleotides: TGTGCCAGCAGCCCAGCCCCCTCGAGCTCCTACAATGAGCAGTTCTTC.

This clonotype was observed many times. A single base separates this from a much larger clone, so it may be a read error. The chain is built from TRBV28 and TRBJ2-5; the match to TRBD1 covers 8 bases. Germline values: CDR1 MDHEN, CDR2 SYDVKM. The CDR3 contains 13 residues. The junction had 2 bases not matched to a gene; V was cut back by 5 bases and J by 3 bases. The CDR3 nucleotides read TGTGCCAGCAGTATGACAGGGGAAGAGACCCAGTACTTC. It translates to CASSMTGEETQYF.

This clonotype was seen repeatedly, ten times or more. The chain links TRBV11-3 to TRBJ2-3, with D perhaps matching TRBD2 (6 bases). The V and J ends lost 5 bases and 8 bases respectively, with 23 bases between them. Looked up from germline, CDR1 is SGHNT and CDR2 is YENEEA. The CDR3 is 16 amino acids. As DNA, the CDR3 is TGTGCCAGCAGCCCCTATAGCGGAGATCCACAGATTACGCAGTATTTT. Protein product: CASSPYSGDPQITQYF.

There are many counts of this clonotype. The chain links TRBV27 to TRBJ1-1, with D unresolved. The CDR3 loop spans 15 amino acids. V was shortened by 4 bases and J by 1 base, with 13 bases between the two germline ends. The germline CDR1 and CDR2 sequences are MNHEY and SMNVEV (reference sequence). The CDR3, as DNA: TGTGCCAGCAGTTACCGTCGAGGGCCGAACACTGAAGCTTTCTTT. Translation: CASSYRRGPNTEAFF.

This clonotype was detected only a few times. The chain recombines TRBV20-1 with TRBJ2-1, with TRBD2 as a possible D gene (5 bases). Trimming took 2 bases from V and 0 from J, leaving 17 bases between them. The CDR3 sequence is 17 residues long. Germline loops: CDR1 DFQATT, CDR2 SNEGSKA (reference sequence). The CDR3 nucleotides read TGCAGTGCTAGAAATACTCTTAGCGTCAGCTCCTACAATGAGCAGTTCTTC. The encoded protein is CSARNTLSVSSYNEQFF.

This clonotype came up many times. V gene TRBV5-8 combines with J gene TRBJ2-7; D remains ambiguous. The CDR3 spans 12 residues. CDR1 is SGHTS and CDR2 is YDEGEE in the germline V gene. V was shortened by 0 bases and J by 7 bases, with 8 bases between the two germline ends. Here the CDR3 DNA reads TGTGCCAGCAGCTTGGACAGCGTAGAGCAGTACTTC. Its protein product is CASSLDSVEQYF. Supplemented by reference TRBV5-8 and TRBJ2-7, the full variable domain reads EAGVTQSPTHLIKTRGQQATLRCSPISGHTSVYWYQQALGLGLQFLLWYDEGEERNRGNFPPRFSGRQFPNYSSELNVNALELEDSALYLCASSLDSVEQYFGPGTRLTVT.